Given below is one T cell receptor beta chain in context. The time point was: newly diagnosed GD, antithyroid drugs for less than 3 months. With RNA extracted from PBMCs as input, the TCR library was made. Researchers made TCR beta libraries by using iRepertoire HTBI primers and running Arm-PCR on CDR3 regions. TCRdb reprocessed the multiplex PCR reads with MiXCR, giving one entry per CDR3 protein. The table records approximately 470,000 distinct CDR3 sequences, 15% to 20% of them present only once. V gave up 2 bases and J gave up 2 bases, with 8 bases separating them. Germline values: CDR1 MNHEY, CDR2 SVGEGT. This CDR3 is 14 amino acids long. This record comes from a study of regulatory T cells in long-lasting Graves disease. These same data were also listed under a study on T cells in Graves' hyperthyroidism and ophthalmopathy.

This chain links TRBV6-2 or TRBV6-3 with TRBJ2-3; the D gene is possibly TRBD1 (5 bases). This material consisted of peripheral blood mononuclear cells (PBMCs), taken at new diagnosis, from a patient treated with antithyroid drugs. This receptor was obtained from a man in his forties with Graves disease. CDR3 region: CASSYVTDTDTQYF. CDR3 sequence (DNA): TGTGCCAGCAGTTACGTGACAGACACAGATACGCAGTATTTT.